This T cell receptor beta chain was documented in a study of shared clonotypes between healthy human individuals. Donors, healthy HIV-negative adults, lacked recent acute infections or vaccinations. Points on this clone: Its antigen is as yet unknown.

General study results and limits: Clonotype sharing across donors was expected to vary with sequencing depth. Having only a few donors restricted how much genetic and exposure-history diversity was captured.

CDR1 is LNHDA, CDR2 SQIVND, per germline (reference sequence). V lost 5 bases and J 2 bases, leaving 9 bases between the germline ends. This CDR3 is 14 amino acids long. It was across several immunoSEQ plates that each subset's genomic DNA was evenly split. Data came from immunoSEQ multiplex PCR; TCRdb stores just in-frame clones and leaves some out. The sample records approximately 510,000 clones, around 74% being singletons. The V and J genes are TRBV19 and TRBJ2-2; D ambiguous. This TCR was sampled from a woman between 40 and 55 years old in good health. Some clones in this sample may be carry-over from other donors' samples. Sequenced input: PBMCs. The CDR3 region is CASSAADNTGELFF. The DNA of the CDR3 is TGTGCCAGTAGTGCTGCGGACAACACCGGGGAGCTGTTTTTT.